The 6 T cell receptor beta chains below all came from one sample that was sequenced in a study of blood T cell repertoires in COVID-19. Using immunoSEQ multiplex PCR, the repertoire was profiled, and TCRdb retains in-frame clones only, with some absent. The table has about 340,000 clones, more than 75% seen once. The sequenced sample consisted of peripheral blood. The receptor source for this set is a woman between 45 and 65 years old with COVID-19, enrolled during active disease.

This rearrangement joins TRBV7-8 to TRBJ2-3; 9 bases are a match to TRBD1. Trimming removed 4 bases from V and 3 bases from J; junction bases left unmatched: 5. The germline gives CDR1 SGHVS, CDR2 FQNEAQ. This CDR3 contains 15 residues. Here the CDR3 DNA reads TGTGCCAGCAGCTCAAGGACAGGGGCTACAGATACGCAGTATTTT. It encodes CASSSRTGATDTQYF.

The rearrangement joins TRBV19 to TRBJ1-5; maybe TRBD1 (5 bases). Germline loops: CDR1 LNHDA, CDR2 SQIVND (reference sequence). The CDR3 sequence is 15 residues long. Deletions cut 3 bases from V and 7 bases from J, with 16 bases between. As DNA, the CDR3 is TGTGCCAGTAGTATTCGGGGGGATCTTGGCCAGCCCCAGCATTTT. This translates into CASSIRGDLGQPQHF.

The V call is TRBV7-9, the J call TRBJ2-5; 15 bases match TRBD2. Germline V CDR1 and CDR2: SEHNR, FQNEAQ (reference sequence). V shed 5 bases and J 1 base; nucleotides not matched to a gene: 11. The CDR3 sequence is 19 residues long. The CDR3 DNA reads TGTGCCAGCAGCGGACTAGCGGGAGGGCCTTCAGTCCTCCAAGAGACCCAGTACTTC. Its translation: CASSGLAGGPSVLQETQYF.

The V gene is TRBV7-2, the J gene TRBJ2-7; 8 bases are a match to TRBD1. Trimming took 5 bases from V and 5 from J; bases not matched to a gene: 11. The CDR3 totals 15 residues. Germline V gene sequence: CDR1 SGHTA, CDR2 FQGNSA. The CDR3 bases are TGTGCCAGCAGCCCGGGGACAGGACGTTATCACGAGCAGTACTTC. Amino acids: CASSPGTGRYHEQYF.

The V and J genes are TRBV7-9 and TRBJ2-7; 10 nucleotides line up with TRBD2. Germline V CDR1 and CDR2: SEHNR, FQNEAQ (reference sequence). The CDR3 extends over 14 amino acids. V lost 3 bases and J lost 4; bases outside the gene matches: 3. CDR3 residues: CASSFGLAAYEQYF. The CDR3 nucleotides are TGTGCCAGCAGCTTCGGACTAGCGGCGTACGAGCAGTACTTC.

The CDR3 nucleotides read TGTGCTTCCGCCGGGACTAGCGGGAGATGGAATGAGCAGTTCTTC. As protein: CASAGTSGRWNEQFF. J is TRBJ2-1 and V is TRBV19; 14 bases fit TRBD2. This CDR3 spans 15 amino acids. Germline V CDR1 and CDR2: LNHDA, SQIVND (reference sequence).